This T cell receptor beta chain emerged from a study of vaccination effects on CD4 cells after COVID-19 (dated by TCRdb to the early 2020s). Study-level background: Participants received two doses of either the BNT162b2 or the mRNA-1273 mRNA SARS-CoV-2 vaccine. In the study, cultures from other donors were sequenced using the Oncomine TCR Beta short-read assay on an Illumina iSeq 100. The study compared SARS-CoV-2 spike-specific CD4+ TCR repertoires before and after mRNA vaccination in COVID-19 convalescent patients and infection-naive vaccine recipients. Altogether, over 9 COVID-19 convalescent patients and a handful of SARS-CoV-2-naive healthy vaccine recipients made up the full study. Summary of the overall study and its limitations: Both infection-induced and vaccine-induced clones contracted markedly at late post-vaccination timepoints, which is consistent with waning T cell responses. Only a small number of convalescent patients were included, and no early post-infection timepoints were available, which limited the study. In healthy vaccine recipients, vaccine-induced clones were almost all SARS-CoV-2 mono-reactive, with only 1 of 255 being cross-reactive with common cold coronaviruses.

The ViraFEST assay stimulated PBMC with viral peptide pools and then used TCR sequencing to identify antigen-specific CD4+ T cell clonotypes by expansion. After approximately eleven days of culture, CD4+ T cells were isolated with the EasySep CD4+ T cell isolation kit. Healthy vaccine recipients had no prior SARS-CoV-2 infection, confirmed by negative nucleocapsid antibodies before and after vaccination. Roughly 2 million PBMC per well were cultured in IMDM with about 4.6% human AB serum, roughly 10 IU/ml IL-2 and gentamicin, plus 10 ug/ml peptides. Half of the culture medium was replaced with fresh IL-2-containing medium on days 3 and 7. Each peptide stimulation condition was cultured in triplicate wells unless otherwise noted. PBMC were separated from whole blood using Ficoll-Paque Plus gradient centrifugation and were then either cryopreserved at -140C or used fresh. The overlapping peptide pools covered the spike proteins of SARS-CoV-2 as well as those of the common cold coronaviruses HCoV-NL63, HCoV-OC43 and HCoV-229E. The QIAamp micro DNA kit was used to extract genomic DNA from the cultured CD4+ T cells.

Receptor amplification or capture employed the immunoSEQ multiplex PCR assay. DNA from the CD4+ T cells that had been cultured and isolated underwent TCR beta CDR3 sequencing. The paper's data handling went like this. The analysis removed non-productive TCR sequences, trimmed reads to the CDR3 region, and retained only CDR3s that were 7 or more amino acids long. Antigen-specific clonotypes were identified with the MANAFEST web app by comparing expansion in peptide wells against reference cultures. To count as positive, a clone had to show expansion at FDR<0.05 compared with the reference and with all other wells, an odds ratio above 5, and a frequency above 0.1% in two replicate wells. Cross-reactive clonotypes were defined as significantly expanded in SARS-CoV-2 spike wells and in at least one common cold coronavirus spike condition. CDR3 similarity was assessed by Levenshtein distance with the stringdist R package, and unrooted trees were built with ape in R 3.6.1. The immuneACCESS repertoire file appears here via TCRdb, limited to in-frame rearrangements. These files lack a portion of the clones; in checked studies, under half of the deficit traces to unresolved V genes, and the cause of the others is not known. V and J calls and clone size are as listed in that table; D and trimming were resolved from the DNA. The sample has about 73,000 clones on record, around 76% of them singletons. The ten largest clones take up 10% to 13% of the sample.

Concerning this clone: It has no known antigen specificity. Base-call qualities are not available, and no considerably larger clone is one nucleotide away.

The CDR3 holds 14 amino acids from the cysteine to the phenylalanine. The read is trimmed to its CDR3 DNA, 42 bases read in frame from base 1. From the germline V gene, CDR1 is KGHSH and CDR2 is LQKENI. Trimming removed 1 base from V and 3 bases from J, leaving 6 bases between the germline ends. The rearrangement joined TRBV18 to TRBJ1-4; confidence is insufficient to name the D gene. The sequence came from a human donor who received a COVID-19 vaccine. The starting material was CD4+ T cells from PBMCs cultured with SARS-CoV-2 spike peptides, obtained before COVID-19 vaccination. The cell subset or site label for this specimen denotes: SARS-CoV-2 spike overlapping peptide pool stimulation. The DNA sequence is given as TGTGCCAGCTCACCACAGGGATCTAATGAAAAACTGTTTTTT. The encoded protein is CASSPQGSNEKLFF.